This T cell receptor (beta chain) emerged from a study of blood T cell repertoires in COVID-19. The wider study: There were acute and convalescent COVID-19 samples, and they came from the United States, Italy and Spain. Nucleic acid was either cDNA or gDNA, and it came from T cells, B-cell-depleted T cells, or PBMCs.

Cohort placement rested on clinical history that participants reported themselves. TCRdb's copy holds only in-frame clones and misses some; the assay was immunoSEQ multiplex PCR. The sample holds about 170,000 clones; approximately 82% are singletons and the top ten take 3.6%. The table lists this clone with a count of one. V shed 8 bases, J shed 2 bases, and the junction held 0 bases outside the gene matches. CDR1 and CDR2 (germline): MGHRA, YSYEKL. CDR3 length equals 12 residues. This clonotype was sampled from a woman aged 45-65 years in a cohort exposed to, infected with or recovered from COVID-19 (not recorded which). The chain links TRBV4-1 to TRBJ2-7, with 10 bases lining up with TRBD1. Sequencing was carried out using PBMCs or T cells enriched from blood (not recorded which). The CDR3 sequence is CASGTGAYEQYF. The CDR3 DNA follows: TGCGCCAGCGGGACAGGGGCCTACGAGCAGTACTTC.